These 10 T cell receptor beta chains were sequenced from one sample in a study of response to subunit inactivated influenza vaccine listed by TCRdb under 2018. The library was prepared using RT-PCR. The sample was run on an Illumina HiSeq 2500. The public reads were reanalyzed by TCRdb: fastp trimming at Q25, MiXCR alignment, in-frame beta chains only. A single entry per CDR3 protein holds the most common genes and DNA from its merged rows. In this sample the table shows 550,000 to 800,000 distinct CDR3 sequences, more than 11% of which occur a single time. Clones ranked in the top ten supply approximately 7% of the sample. Sample: PBMCs from blood, taken around 14 days before vaccination. Receptors were obtained from a man over 45 who received an inactivated influenza vaccine. Donor details come from another sample of the same person, matched by shared clones.

The chain has TRBV24-1 and TRBJ2-3, with 11 bases lining up with TRBD2. The CDR3 totals 17 residues. The V gene's germline CDR1 is KGHDR and CDR2 SFDVKD. J was trimmed by 2 bases and V by 4 bases; bases with no gene match: 7. For the CDR3, the DNA is TGTGCCACCAGTGACGCCGGACTAGCGGGCCTCACAGATACGCAGTATTTT. This sequence encodes CATSDAGLAGLTDTQYF.

This clonotype came up many times. V usage is TRBV20-1 and J usage is TRBJ2-3, with TRBD2 identical over 10 bases. V was pared by 5 bases and J by 1 base, with 0 bases of the junction left unmatched. The CDR3 is 13 amino acids. Germline assignment: CDR1 DFQATT and CDR2 SNEGSKA (reference sequence). The CDR3 sequence: CSAGLAGTDTQYF. CDR3 bases: TGCAGTGCTGGACTAGCGGGCACAGATACGCAGTATTTT.

In its sample, this clonotype was seen a few times. V and J are TRBV20-1 and TRBJ2-7; TRBD1 matches 7 bases. The CDR3 totals 17 residues. The junction had 14 bases not matched to a gene; V was cut back by 0 bases and J by 3 bases. Germline CDR1 and CDR2: DFQATT and SNEGSKA (reference sequence). CDR3 residues: CSARDPRGGQANYEQYF. The CDR3 DNA is TGCAGTGCTAGAGACCCCCGAGGTGGACAGGCAAACTACGAGCAGTACTTC.

J is TRBJ1-5 and V is TRBV6-1; D gene uncertain. The V gene lost 8 bases and the J gene lost 1 base, with 12 bases spanning the gap. Germline V gives CDR1 MNHNS, CDR2 SASEGT. The CDR3 has 14 amino acids. The CDR3 nucleotides are TGTGCCAGCGTCGGGTCACGAAGCAATCAGCCCCAGCATTTT. Protein sequence: CASVGSRSNQPQHF.

This clonotype was found many times. This rearrangement joins TRBV4-1 to TRBJ2-3; either TRBD1 or TRBD2 may supply D (6 bases each). Germline CDR1 is MGHRA and CDR2 is YSYEKL. The CDR3 covers 15 residues. V lost 6 bases to trimming and J lost 1 base, with 14 bases between them. As DNA, the CDR3 is TGCGCCAGCAGTCCCGGAGGGGGACGCACAGATACGCAGTATTTT. Its protein is CASSPGGGRTDTQYF.

The DNA of the CDR3 is TGCAGTGCTAGTGACCGGGACAGGGGGCGGTACGAGCAGTACTTC. Its protein product is CSASDRDRGRYEQYF. The J gene is TRBJ2-7, the V gene TRBV20-1; 12 nucleotides align to TRBD1. V lost 3 bases, J lost 4 bases, and 7 bases stayed unmatched. This CDR3 contains 15 residues. Germline V gene data show CDR1 as DFQATT and CDR2 as SNEGSKA (reference sequence).

This clonotype has just a few counts. Germline and junction disagree at one end, which may indicate a read error. V gene TRBV3-1 combines with J gene TRBJ2-1; D perhaps matches TRBD1 (6 bases). Germline V lookup: CDR1 LGHDT, CDR2 YNNKEL (reference sequence). CDR3 length equals 12 residues. The CDR3: CASSQEGRQAAF. Here the CDR3 DNA reads TGTGCCAGCAGCCAAGAAGGTAGACAGGCTGCCTTC.

Here the CDR3 reads CASSYSRGLNTEAFF. In nucleotides, the CDR3 is TGTGCCAGCAGTTACTCAAGGGGGTTGAACACTGAAGCTTTCTTT. The genes are TRBV6-5 and TRBJ1-1; D is perhaps TRBD1 (6 bases). The CDR3 covers 15 residues. Germline CDR1 is MNHEY and CDR2 is SVGAGI. V was trimmed by 0 bases and J by 0 bases, leaving 8 bases between them.

In its sample, this clonotype was seen a few times. The gene calls are TRBV27 and TRBJ2-7; D not resolved. Germline V gene sequence: CDR1 MNHEY, CDR2 SMNVEV (reference sequence). V was shortened by 1 base and J by 1 base, with 8 bases between the two germline ends. CDR3 length: 14 residues. The CDR3 region is CASSLLRESYEQYF. CDR3 DNA: TGTGCCAGCAGTTTATTAAGGGAATCCTACGAGCAGTACTTC.

The V gene is TRBV5-5, the J gene TRBJ1-4; D may be TRBD1 (6 bases). Trimming left V 7 bases short and J 5 bases short, with 15 bases between. This CDR3 contains 14 residues. Germline V lookup: CDR1 SGHKS, CDR2 YYEKEE (reference sequence). CDR3 loop: CASGRQDLNEKLFF. CDR3 DNA sequence: TGTGCCAGCGGAAGACAGGACTTAAATGAAAAACTGTTTTTT.